This TCR beta chain was sequenced in a study of shared clonotypes between healthy human individuals. Broader study findings: Generation probabilities were higher for clonotypes shared across all four sorted-subset donors than for unshared ones.

Regarding this clone: Its cognate antigen is unknown.

CDR3 length: 17 amino acids. The trim removed 1 base at V and 6 bases at J, leaving 7 bases unmatched. Germline CDR1 is MNHEY and CDR2 is SMNVEV (reference sequence). For each subset, genomic DNA was distributed in equal portions over several immunoSEQ plates. Authors' analysis steps: ImmunoSEQ junction-only sequences lacked quality scores, so their filtering differed. Clones were sequenced by immunoSEQ multiplex PCR, and TCRdb holds only the in-frame ones, with some missing. The V and J calls and clone size come from that table; D and trimming were worked out from the DNA. In the table there are approximately 2,000,000 clones, approximately 90% of which are singletons.

The source material was naive CD4+ T cells from PBMCs. Stated subset: CD45RA+ positively selected. The TCR comes from a man younger than 30 in good health. Some clones in this sample may be carry-over from other donors' samples. The chain couples TRBV27 to TRBJ2-1, with 12 bases identical to TRBD2. In nucleotides, the CDR3 is TGTGCCAGCAGTTTATACGGGGGGACTAGCGGGTTCAATGAGCAGTTCTTC. Encoded protein: CASSLYGGTSGFNEQFF.